This TCR beta chain was obtained from a study of regulatory T cells in long-lasting Graves disease. Investigators prepared the TCR beta libraries by applying iRepertoire HTBI primers and Arm-PCR of CDR3 regions. TCRdb analysed the multiplex PCR reads with MiXCR anew, one entry per CDR3 protein. This table holds 350,000 to 450,000 distinct CDR3 sequences, over 15% found once. This CDR3 comprises 13 residues. The germline V gene encodes CDR1 SEHNR and CDR2 FQNEAQ (reference sequence). The junction had 6 bases not matched to a gene; V was cut back by 4 bases and J by 10 bases. Indicated time point: newly diagnosed GD, antithyroid drugs for less than 3 months. From PBMCs, RNA was extracted and then used to make the TCR library. The collection involved drawing 8 to 9 milliliters of peripheral blood into EDTA tubes. These data also featured in a second study, about T cells in Graves' hyperthyroidism and ophthalmopathy.

The sequence came from a man in his forties with Graves disease. This material consisted of peripheral blood mononuclear cells (PBMCs), taken at new diagnosis, from a patient treated with antithyroid drugs. This chain connects TRBV7-9 to TRBJ2-1, with 8 positions matching TRBD2. The CDR3 loop is CASSSGGRKEQFF. In DNA, the CDR3 is TGTGCCAGCAGCTCGGGGGGGCGTAAAGAGCAGTTCTTC.